The 26 T cell receptor beta chains listed next were all sequenced from one sample in a study of Graves' ophthalmopathy and Graves' hyperthyroidism. The authors amplified TCR beta CDR3 regions, and they did so from RNA transcripts for repertoire sequencing. Investigators did first-round RT-PCR with HTBI primers, then second-round multiplex PCR. Via MiXCR, TCRdb re-called the multiplex PCR reads, giving one row per CDR3 protein. The sample comprises fewer than 600,000 distinct CDR3 sequences, approximately 14% of which are singletons, and roughly 10% rests with the top ten. Sequencing used blood. The receptors stem from a woman aged 25 to 39 with Graves' ophthalmopathy.

This clonotype showed up many times. The chain has TRBV15 and TRBJ1-6; D remains unclear. The CDR3 has 13 amino acids. Trimming removed 0 bases from V and 12 bases from J, with 9 bases in between. The V gene's germline CDR1 is LNHNV and CDR2 YYDKDF (reference sequence). The CDR3 sequence: CATSRDVGRPLHF. CDR3 coding DNA: TGTGCCACCAGCAGAGACGTGGGGAGACCCCTCCACTTT.

The table lists this clonotype with a count of one. The chain employs TRBV7-2 and TRBJ1-5; TRBD1 matches at 9 bases. The CDR3 has 15 residues. Germline V gene data show CDR1 as SGHTA and CDR2 as FQGNSA. Trimming took 2 bases from V and 3 from J; bases not matched to a gene: 2. The chain's CDR3 is CASSLHRGPNQPQHF. The CDR3, as DNA: TGTGCCAGCAGCTTACACAGGGGGCCCAATCAGCCCCAGCATTTT.

The CDR3 reads CAWSALSYGYTF. The CDR3 DNA follows: TGTGCCTGGAGCGCACTCTCCTATGGCTACACCTTC. The V and J genes are TRBV30 and TRBJ1-2; D uncertain. Deletions cut 3 bases from V and 4 bases from J, with 9 bases between. The CDR3 consists of 12 residues. Germline lookup yields CDR1 GTSNPN and CDR2 SVGIG (reference sequence).

The chain has TRBV20-1 and TRBJ2-7, with D possibly matching TRBD2 (5 bases). This CDR3 spans 13 amino acids. The germline V gene has CDR1 DFQATT and CDR2 SNEGSKA (reference sequence). Trimming stripped 6 bases from V and 0 bases from J, with 12 bases between. The CDR3 region is CSAPDSGSYEQYF. In DNA, the CDR3 is TGCAGTGCGCCGGACTCTGGCTCCTACGAGCAGTACTTC.

J is TRBJ1-2 and V is TRBV3-1, with D unresolved. Germline V CDR1 and CDR2: LGHDT, YNNKEL (reference sequence). This CDR3 comprises 14 residues. Trimming stripped 4 bases from V and 3 bases from J, with 12 bases between. The CDR3 is CASSRDFGYYGYTF. The CDR3 nucleotides are TGTGCCAGCAGCCGAGACTTTGGTTACTATGGCTACACCTTC.

This clonotype was seen at least ten times. The V call is TRBV13, the J call TRBJ2-5; 11 bases agree with TRBD2. The CDR3 has 18 amino acids. Germline V gene data show CDR1 as PRHDT and CDR2 as FYEKMQ (reference sequence). After removal of 6 bases from V and 2 bases from J, the junction contained 14 bases not matched to a gene. The CDR3 is CASSRLAGSPRRQETQYF. The DNA of the CDR3 is TGTGCCAGCAGTCGACTAGCGGGAAGTCCGCGTCGTCAAGAGACCCAGTACTTC.

The CDR3: CAWTVGQGIEQYF. DNA of the CDR3: TGTGCCTGGACCGTCGGCCAGGGGATCGAGCAGTACTTC. The chain combines TRBV30 with TRBJ2-7; perhaps TRBD1 as D (6 bases). Trimming stripped 4 bases from V and 6 bases from J, with 16 bases between. This CDR3 spans 13 amino acids. Germline assignment: CDR1 GTSNPN and CDR2 SVGIG (reference sequence).

To note about this clonotype: A read error may be the cause here, since a much bigger clone is one base away. The rearrangement joins TRBV6-1 to TRBJ1-2, with D unresolved. This CDR3 region has 14 residues. CDR1 is MNHNS and CDR2 is SASEGT in the germline V gene. DNA for the CDR3: TGTGCCAGCGGTGAACTTCCAGAAGACTATGGCTACACCTTC. Protein product: CASGELPEDYGYTF.

This clonotype was seen many times. The chain joins TRBV28 to TRBJ2-7; D perhaps matches TRBD2 (5 bases). Germline V lookup: CDR1 MDHEN, CDR2 SYDVKM. Trimming removed 3 bases at V and 2 bases at J, with 11 bases between. The CDR3 totals 14 residues. The CDR3 bases are TGTGCCAGCAGTTTTAGTGAGCGGACCTACGAGCAGTACTTC. This codes for CASSFSERTYEQYF.

The chain recombines TRBV10-2 with TRBJ2-5; D is unresolved. The ends were cut back, 1 base at V and 2 bases at J, with 14 bases in the middle. Germline V gene sequence: CDR1 WSHSY, CDR2 SAAADI. The CDR3 spans 16 residues. Here the CDR3 reads CASSEWANDLQETQYF. CDR3 in DNA: TGCGCCAGCAGTGAGTGGGCGAACGACCTTCAAGAGACCCAGTACTTC.

The rearrangement links TRBV3-1 to TRBJ1-5, with a tentative D call TRBD1 (5 bases). Trimming took 1 base from V and 2 from J, leaving 9 bases between them. Germline V CDR1 and CDR2: LGHDT, YNNKEL (reference sequence). CDR3 size: 15 residues. The CDR3 here is CASSQGRAGNQPQHF. CDR3 coding DNA: TGTGCCAGCAGCCAAGGCAGGGCGGGCAATCAGCCCCAGCATTTT.

Ten or more counts support this clonotype. The chain uses TRBV18 and TRBJ1-1; D ambiguous. Trimming took off 3 bases at V and 4 bases at J, with 12 bases between the two ends. The CDR3 consists of 14 residues. CDR1 and CDR2 (germline): KGHSH, LQKENI. CDR3 sequence: CASSPIGPGTEAFF. The CDR3 DNA follows: TGTGCCAGCTCACCTATAGGCCCGGGCACTGAAGCTTTCTTT.

Ten or more counts support this clonotype. The genes are TRBV7-2 and TRBJ1-1; D not resolved. Trimming removed 1 base from V and 0 bases from J, with 9 bases in between. This CDR3 region has 15 residues. CDR1 SGHTA and CDR2 FQGNSA come from the germline V gene. The CDR3 DNA follows: TGTGCCAGCAGCTTAGTGGGGTTACTGAACACTGAAGCTTTCTTT. Its protein product is CASSLVGLLNTEAFF.

At least ten counts were recorded for this clonotype. This sequence joins TRBV30 and TRBJ1-5, with TRBD1 as a possible D gene (6 bases). CDR1 is GTSNPN, CDR2 SVGIG, per germline (reference sequence). Trimming removed 0 bases from V and 7 bases from J, with 10 bases in between. The CDR3 covers 13 residues. The CDR3 coding sequence is TGTGCCTGGAGTGTACAGGGAGGGCAGCCCCAGCATTTT. It is translated as CAWSVQGGQPQHF.

The V call is TRBV5-1, the J call TRBJ2-7, with D possibly TRBD1 on 8 matching bases. Trimming cost V 4 bases and J 4 bases, with 15 bases left between them. CDR3 length: 14 residues. Germline CDR1 reads SGHRS; CDR2 reads YFSETQ. CDR3 DNA sequence: TGCGCCAGCAGCCAACAGGGGGGGATTTACGAGCAGTACTTC. It yields the protein CASSQQGGIYEQYF. Filled out from reference TRBV5-1 and TRBJ2-7, the complete variable domain reads KAGVTQTPRYLIKTRGQQVTLSCSPISGHRSVSWYQQTPGQGLQFLFEYFSETQRNKGNFPGRFSGRQFSNSRSEMNVSTLELGDSALYLCASSQQGGIYEQYFGPGTRLTVT.

The table lists this clonotype with many counts. This rearrangement joins TRBV6-1 to TRBJ1-5, with D maybe TRBD1 (5 bases). The germline V and J ends were trimmed by 6 bases and 5 bases, with 17 bases remaining between them. Germline CDR1 and CDR2: MNHNS and SASEGT. The CDR3 spans 15 residues. CDR3 bases: TGTGCCAGCAGGGTCTCGGGGGGAGAGCATCAGCCCCAGCATTTT. Its protein is CASRVSGGEHQPQHF.

The chain joins TRBV6-1 to TRBJ2-7, with unresolved D. Germline V CDR1 and CDR2: MNHNS, SASEGT. V lost 2 bases and J 2 bases, leaving 10 bases between the germline ends. The CDR3 is 14 amino acids. CDR3 coding DNA: TGTGCCAGCAGTGAACAGTTTACCACCTACGAGCAGTACTTC. It translates to CASSEQFTTYEQYF.

At least ten counts were recorded for this clonotype. The genes are TRBV6-1 and TRBJ2-5, with D tentatively TRBD2 (6 bases). Trimming removed 6 bases at V and 14 bases at J, with 13 bases between. The germline V gene has CDR1 MNHNS and CDR2 SASEGT. The CDR3 is 10 amino acids. CDR3 in amino acids: CASSDVGLYF. CDR3 nucleotides: TGTGCCAGCAGCGACGTGGGACTTTACTTC.

This clonotype was seen repeatedly, ten times or more. The chain links TRBV28 to TRBJ2-2; D remains unclear. V was shortened by 3 bases and J by 0 bases, with 8 bases between the two germline ends. This CDR3 region has 15 residues. The germline gives CDR1 MDHEN, CDR2 SYDVKM. CDR3 residues: CASSFETTNTGELFF. The CDR3, as DNA: TGTGCCAGCAGTTTTGAGACAACGAACACCGGGGAGCTGTTTTTT.

V and J are TRBV11-2 and TRBJ2-3; D call uncertain. Germline V gene sequence: CDR1 SGHAT, CDR2 FQNNGV. Trimming shortened V by 5 bases and J by 6 bases, and 9 bases separated the two germline ends. The CDR3 runs 12 residues. In DNA form, the CDR3 reads TGTGCCAGCAGCCCCGTTGTGGATACGCAGTATTTT. Its translation: CASSPVVDTQYF.

With regard to this clonotype: A much larger clone lies one base from this, so it may be a read error. This CDR3 is missing its conserved last phenylalanine or tryptophan, likely due to a read error. V and J are TRBV12-3 or TRBV12-4 and TRBJ1-6; D remains ambiguous. The CDR3 has 15 amino acids. The V end was cut by 5 bases, the J end by 2 bases, with 10 bases between. The CDR3 coding sequence is TGTGCCAGCAGTAGGGAGGCCACCTATAATTCACCCCTCCACGTT. This gives the protein CASSREATYNSPLHV.

This clonotype was seen repeatedly, ten times or more. The chain uses TRBV11-1 and TRBJ2-7; D could derive from TRBD1 or TRBD2 (5 bases each). Per germline, CDR1 SGHAT and CDR2 FQDESV (reference sequence). The V gene lost 3 bases and the J gene lost 3 bases, with 15 bases spanning the gap. CDR3 length equals 15 residues. Here the CDR3 DNA reads TGTGCCAGCAGCTTGGGACCGGGAATAGGCTACGAGCAGTACTTC. This encodes CASSLGPGIGYEQYF. Looking up the rest from reference TRBV11-1 and TRBJ2-7 gives the full variable domain: EAEVAQSPRYKITEKSQAVAFWCDPISGHATLYWYRQILGQGPELLVQFQDESVVDDSQLPKDRFSAERLKGVDSTLKIQPAELGDSAMYLCASSLGPGIGYEQYFGPGTRLTVT.

The chain is built from TRBV27 and TRBJ2-7, with D perhaps matching TRBD1 (5 bases). CDR1 MNHEY and CDR2 SMNVEV come from the germline V gene (reference sequence). This CDR3 region has 15 residues. With 0 bases removed from V and 0 bases from J, the gap between germline ends came to 9 bases. CDR3 residues: CASSLSMTVSYEQYF. In DNA form, the CDR3 reads TGTGCCAGCAGTTTATCGATGACAGTCTCCTACGAGCAGTACTTC.

This clonotype was seen ten or more times. This chain joins TRBV28 and TRBJ1-2; no firm D call. The germline V gene has CDR1 MDHEN and CDR2 SYDVKM. The CDR3 has 13 residues. V lost 6 bases, J lost 0 bases, and 8 bases lay in between. CDR3 in DNA: TGTGCCAGCAGAGCGGACGCTAACTATGGCTACACCTTC. This gives the protein CASRADANYGYTF.

This clonotype was picked up many times. The CDR3 region is CASSSGTGVYNSPLHF. The CDR3 DNA is TGTGCCAGCAGTTCCGGGACAGGGGTTTATAATTCACCCCTCCACTTT. The chain is built from TRBV6-5 and TRBJ1-6, with 10 bases identical to TRBD1. The CDR3 spans 16 residues. With V trimmed by 4 bases and J by 4 bases, 4 bases remained unmatched. Germline CDR1 and CDR2: MNHEY and SVGAGI.

This clonotype was seen ten or more times. The V and J genes are TRBV2 and TRBJ1-5, with unresolved D. The germline V gene has CDR1 SNHLY and CDR2 FYNNEI. The length of the CDR3 is 12 residues. V was shortened by 4 bases and J by 6 bases, with 7 bases between the two germline ends. The CDR3 here is CASSVSTQPQHF. The CDR3 DNA reads TGTGCCAGCAGTGTATCCACTCAGCCCCAGCATTTT. The variable domain in full, with the rest retrieved from reference TRBV2 and TRBJ1-5, is EPEVTQTPSHQVTQMGQEVILRCVPISNHLYFYWYRQILGQKVEFLVSFYNNEISEKSEIFDDQFSVERPDGSNFTLKIRSTKLEDSAMYFCASSVSTQPQHFGDGTRLSIL.